This T cell receptor beta chain was retrieved from a study of T cells in Graves' hyperthyroidism and ophthalmopathy. Broader study findings: Blood also held most thyroid clonotypes expanded beyond 0.001. A model using 13 V-J features told ophthalmopathy apart from stable hyperthyroidism. Model predictions of ophthalmopathy came a median around 6.5 months before onset.

V gave up 6 bases and J gave up 7 bases; unmatched junction bases: 13. This CDR3 spans 14 amino acids. Germline V gene sequence: CDR1 DFQATT, CDR2 SNEGSKA (reference sequence). This clonotype was picked up many times. Its specificity is not known. Amplification of TCR beta CDR3 regions was performed using RNA transcripts as template. A first-round RT-PCR of the TCR CDR3 used the HTBI primer set. TCRdb fed the multiplex PCR reads into MiXCR, producing one record per CDR3 protein. The table shows roughly 240,000 distinct CDR3 sequences, with roughly 15% occurring only once. The chain employs TRBV20-1 and TRBJ1-1; 8 bases are shared with TRBD1. This TCR came from a woman between 18 and 30 years old with Graves' ophthalmopathy. Sequencing used blood. The CDR3 nucleotides read TGCAGTGCCAGAAAACCAGGGGGCGCGAATGAAGCTTTCTTT. Protein product: CSARKPGGANEAFF.